This T cell receptor beta chain appears in the sequencing data of a study of blood T cell repertoires in COVID-19. In the study overall: COVID-19 samples collected from the United States, Italy and Spain covered acute and convalescent phases.

Germline CDR1 and CDR2: MGHRA and YSYEKL. This CDR3 is built from 16 residues. J lost 6 bases, V lost 0 bases, and 8 bases had no gene match. Clones were sequenced by immunoSEQ multiplex PCR, and TCRdb holds only the in-frame ones, with some missing. There are around 70,000 clones in the sample; around nine tenths occur only once, and about a tenth lies in the top ten. This chain links TRBV4-1 with TRBJ2-3; 8 nucleotides agree with TRBD1. The TCR originated in a woman younger than 30 with acute or convalescent COVID-19. Sequencing was performed on peripheral blood. The CDR3 region has the DNA TGCGCCAGCAGCCAAGAGACAGGGGTTAAAGGGGATACGCAGTATTTT. Amino acid sequence: CASSQETGVKGDTQYF.